This TCR beta chain was recorded in a study of beta chain features in type 1 diabetes. Germline V gene data show CDR1 as LGHNA and CDR2 as YNFKEQ. V dropped 0 bases and J dropped 0 bases, with 12 bases sitting between them. CDR3 length: 17 residues. Expressed TCRB transcripts were sequenced because the isolated RNA had all been reverse transcribed beforehand. Around 3.57 million reads was the average for naive, central memory and regulatory T cell samples. Data came from immunoSEQ multiplex PCR; TCRdb stores just in-frame clones and leaves some out. The table lists 150,000 to 180,000 clones, approximately 8.1% of them singletons, with 0.65% in the top ten. This clone was picked up a small number of times. Other nucleotide sequences in the sample specify the same CDR3.

The rearrangement uses TRBV4-2 and TRBJ1-5, with a possible D match to TRBD1 (5 bases). The sequencing input was central memory CD4+ T cells from blood. The TCR was taken from a man aged 18 to 30 in good health. CDR3: CASSQEIGAPSNQPQHF. In DNA form, the CDR3 reads TGTGCCAGCAGCCAAGAGATAGGGGCCCCTAGCAATCAGCCCCAGCATTTT.